The present T cell receptor (beta chain) was sequenced within a study of early T cells in non-severe SARS-CoV-2 infection. Attachment of unique molecular identifiers was made to individual cDNA molecules. TCRdb reprocessed the 5' RACE reads with MiXCR, giving one entry per CDR3 protein. The sample records 20,000 to 25,000 distinct CDR3 sequences, more than 4% being singletons. CDR1 is DFQATT and CDR2 is SNEGSKA in the germline V gene (reference sequence). The CDR3 runs to 14 residues. This clonotype was seen at least ten times. One end of the junction does not line up with germline, which may come from a read error.

The source material was whole blood. This clonotype was obtained from an adult who was a healthcare worker with PCR-confirmed SARS-CoV-2 infection or an uninfected control (not recorded which). The chain uses TRBV20-1 and TRBJ2-3; 13 bases match TRBD2. The CDR3 protein is CSAGLAGTTHTQYF. Written as DNA, the CDR3 is TGCAGTGCGGGACTAGCGGGGACCACACATACGCAGTATTTT.